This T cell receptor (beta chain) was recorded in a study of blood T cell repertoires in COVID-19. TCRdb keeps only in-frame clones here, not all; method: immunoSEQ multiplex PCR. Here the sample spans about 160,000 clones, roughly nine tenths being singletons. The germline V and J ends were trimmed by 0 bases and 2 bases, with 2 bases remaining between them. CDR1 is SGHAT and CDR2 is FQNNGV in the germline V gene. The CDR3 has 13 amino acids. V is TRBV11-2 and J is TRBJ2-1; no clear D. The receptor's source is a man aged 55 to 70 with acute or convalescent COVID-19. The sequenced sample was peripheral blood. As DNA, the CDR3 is TGTGCCAGCAGCTTAGACGCCTACAATGAGCAGTTCTTC. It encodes CASSLDAYNEQFF.